Below are 32 T cell receptor beta chains sequenced from a single sample in a study of Ad26.COV2.S vaccination and SARS-CoV-2 variants. Repertoires were generated with immunoSEQ multiplex PCR, while TCRdb's copy carries only in-frame clones and drops some. This repertoire shows around 340,000 clones, 86% found once; its top ten account for about 10%. As to treatment: around 19 received Ad26.COV2.S at low or high dose, single or two shots; 5 received placebo; per-sample allocation not given. Repertoires come from day 63 after the first vaccine or placebo injection. Specimen: peripheral blood, collected in a trial of Ad26.COV2.S vaccine versus placebo. The receptor source for this set is a person aged 18-60 years who received the Ad26.COV2.S COVID-19 vaccine or a placebo.

The V call is TRBV4-1, the J call TRBJ1-1, with TRBD1 matching over 8 bases. The germline V gene encodes CDR1 MGHRA and CDR2 YSYEKL. This CDR3 comprises 17 residues. After removal of 0 bases from V and 4 bases from J, the junction contained 10 bases not matched to a gene. This chain's CDR3 is CASSQETGALGSTEAFF. CDR3 bases: TGCGCCAGCAGCCAAGAGACAGGGGCCCTGGGGAGCACTGAAGCTTTCTTT.

This clone has a handful of counts. The chain carries TRBV4-2 and TRBJ2-2; D is ambiguous. V was clipped by 1 base and J by 6 bases, with 9 bases between them. Per the germline V gene, CDR1 is LGHNA and CDR2 is YNFKEQ. The CDR3 covers 14 residues. CDR3 nucleotides: TGTGCCAGCAGCCAAGTCGGCCAGCCCGGGGAGCTGTTTTTT. Amino acids: CASSQVGQPGELFF.

The rearrangement joins TRBV7-6 to TRBJ2-1, with D perhaps matching TRBD2 (6 bases). In germline, CDR1 is SGHVS, CDR2 FNYEAQ. With 5 bases removed from V and 10 bases from J, the gap between germline ends came to 21 bases. The CDR3 length is 15 residues. CDR3 protein: CASSPTSGGTGEQFF. CDR3 bases: TGTGCCAGCAGCCCAACCAGTGGCGGGACGGGGGAGCAGTTCTTC. Combining the CDR3 with reference TRBV7-6 and TRBJ2-1 gives the whole variable domain GAGVSQSPRYKVTKRGQDVALRCDPISGHVSLYWYRQALGQGPEFLTYFNYEAQQDKSGLPNDRFSAERPEGSISTLTIQRTEQRDSAMYRCASSPTSGGTGEQFFGPGTRLTVL.

The chain carries TRBV19 and TRBJ1-2, with D perhaps TRBD1 (6 bases). This CDR3 has 18 residues. Germline V lookup: CDR1 LNHDA, CDR2 SQIVND (reference sequence). Trimming pared 7 bases from V and 8 bases from J, leaving 32 bases between. The DNA for the CDR3 is TGTGCCAGTACCGAGAGAGCACCCAGGGGAACCTCTATGACGGGCTACACCTTC. Protein product: CASTERAPRGTSMTGYTF.

The rearrangement links TRBV7-2 to TRBJ2-1; TRBD2 matches at 9 bases. The ends lost 1 base at V and 4 bases at J; junction bases unmatched: 5. The CDR3 spans 16 residues. Germline lookup yields CDR1 SGHTA and CDR2 FQGNSA. The CDR3 nucleotides are TGTGCCAGCAGCTTAGAGAGGACTAGCGCATACAATGAGCAGTTCTTC. Translating gives CASSLERTSAYNEQFF. Together with reference TRBV7-2 and TRBJ2-1, the CDR3 gives the full variable domain: GAGVSQSPSNKVTEKGKDVELRCDPISGHTALYWYRQSLGQGLEFLIYFQGNSAPDKSGLPSDRFSAERTGGSVSTLTIQRTQQEDSAVYLCASSLERTSAYNEQFFGPGTRLTVL.

The rearrangement uses TRBV7-2 and TRBJ1-2; TRBD1 matches at 9 bases. This CDR3 spans 15 amino acids. Germline V lookup: CDR1 SGHTA, CDR2 FQGNSA. V trimming: 4 bases; J trimming: 5 bases; junction bases outside the gene matches: 8. The CDR3 protein is CASSSWPGQGYGYTF. As DNA, the CDR3 is TGTGCCAGCAGCTCATGGCCGGGACAGGGTTATGGCTACACCTTC.

This clone appeared a single time. This sequence joins TRBV13 and TRBJ1-5; a possible D gene is TRBD1 (6 bases). V was clipped by 5 bases and J by 6 bases, with 17 bases between them. This CDR3 has 15 residues. Germline V gene data show CDR1 as PRHDT and CDR2 as FYEKMQ (reference sequence). CDR3 region: CASSPGRGGGQPQHF. CDR3 bases: TGTGCCAGCAGCCCCGGCCGAGGGGGGGGTCAGCCCCAGCATTTT.

The chain carries TRBV24-1 and TRBJ1-2; 7 bases map to TRBD1. CDR3 length: 12 amino acids. From germline, CDR1 is KGHDR and CDR2 SFDVKD. Germline trimming cut 11 bases from V and 6 bases from J; bases unmatched to any gene: 8. The CDR3 DNA is TGTGCCATCTCTTCAGGGGGGCATGGCTACACCTTC. Translating it yields CAISSGGHGYTF.

Turning to this clone: The conserved final phenylalanine or tryptophan is absent from the CDR3, which likely points to a read error. The DNA is left out, because the CDR3 cannot be placed on it with certainty; the CDR3 is given as TCRdb lists it. The CDR3 loop is CASSLRDRAE. The V call is TRBV21-1, the J call TRBJ1-2. TRBV21-1 is a known pseudogene. Inclusive of both ends, the CDR3 amounts to 10 amino acids.

The J gene is TRBJ2-7, the V gene TRBV28, with D unresolved. Germline V lookup: CDR1 MDHEN, CDR2 SYDVKM. The CDR3 runs to 14 residues. Trimming took 3 bases from V and 2 from J, leaving 11 bases between them. The DNA of the CDR3 is TGTGCCAGCAGTTTGTTGGGCAGCCCCTACGAGCAGTACTTC. The encoded protein is CASSLLGSPYEQYF.

The chain joins TRBV28 to TRBJ2-5, with D unresolved. Deletions cut 3 bases from V and 5 bases from J, with 7 bases between. The CDR3 length is 12 residues. CDR1 is MDHEN, CDR2 SYDVKM, per germline. Written as DNA, the CDR3 is TGTGCCAGCAGTTTGAAGAGGGAGACCCAGTACTTC. Protein: CASSLKRETQYF.

This clone was observed a few times. V usage is TRBV7-9 and J usage is TRBJ2-7; D tentatively fits TRBD1 or TRBD2 (5 bases each). The V gene lost 5 bases and the J gene lost 6 bases, with 23 bases spanning the gap. This CDR3 region has 16 residues. Germline CDR1 SEHNR, CDR2 FQNEAQ (reference sequence). CDR3 sequence reads: CASSGNRDQLSPEQYF. The CDR3, as DNA: TGTGCCAGCAGCGGTAACCGGGACCAACTTAGCCCCGAGCAGTACTTC.

The chain employs TRBV24-1 and TRBJ1-1; D perhaps matches TRBD1 (5 bases). V lost 4 bases and J 4 bases, leaving 6 bases between the germline ends. Germline CDR1 is KGHDR and CDR2 is SFDVKD. The CDR3 is made up of 12 amino acids. The CDR3 is CATSEGTTEAFF. The CDR3 DNA sequence: TGTGCCACCAGTGAAGGGACCACTGAAGCTTTCTTT.

V gene TRBV29-1 combines with J gene TRBJ1-1, with TRBD1 matching over 8 bases. In germline, CDR1 is SQVTM, CDR2 ANQGSEA. After removal of 7 bases from V and 5 bases from J, the junction contained 6 bases not matched to a gene. This CDR3 has 12 residues. The CDR3 sequence is CSARTGRTEAFF. CDR3 nucleotide sequence: TGCAGCGCTAGGACAGGGCGGACTGAAGCTTTCTTT. Drawing the rest from reference TRBV29-1 and TRBJ1-1, the complete variable domain is SAVISQKPSRDICQRGTSLTIQCQVDSQVTMMFWYRQQPGQSLTLIATANQGSEATYESGFVIDKFPISRPNLTFSTLTVSNMSPEDSSIYLCSARTGRTEAFFGQGTRLTVV.

The chain uses TRBV5-6 and TRBJ2-5, with 8 bases aligning to TRBD2. This CDR3 region has 17 residues. V dropped 2 bases and J dropped 5; count of bases not matched to a gene: 14. Germline V lookup: CDR1 SGHDT, CDR2 YYEEEE. The CDR3 DNA follows: TGTGCCAGCAGCTTCTCCGGCGGGGGGCGCGTTTGGGAGACCCAGTACTTC. It specifies CASSFSGGGRVWETQYF.

The V call is TRBV18, the J call TRBJ2-4, with D unresolved. The CDR3 loop spans 13 amino acids. Looked up from germline, CDR1 is KGHSH and CDR2 is LQKENI. The V end lost 2 bases, the J end lost 6 bases, and 8 bases lay between the germline ends. The DNA of the CDR3 is TGTGCCAGCTCACCAGACACGATAAACATTCAGTACTTC. It is translated as CASSPDTINIQYF.

Points on this clone: At the DNA level, this CDR3 is encoded by other sequences in the same sample as well. The rearrangement links TRBV11-2 to TRBJ2-7, with no clear D. The CDR3 is made up of 14 amino acids. Trimming took off 4 bases at V and 0 bases at J, with 10 bases between the two ends. CDR1 and CDR2 from the germline V gene are SGHAT and FQNNGV. CDR3 sequence reads: CASSSAGSSYEQYF. The CDR3 nucleotides read TGTGCCAGCAGCTCTGCCGGAAGCTCCTACGAGCAGTACTTC.

The V call is TRBV7-2, the J call TRBJ2-5; D is unresolved. From germline, CDR1 is SGHTA and CDR2 FQGNSA. The CDR3 is 14 amino acids. V lost 6 bases and J lost 5, with 16 bases in between. CDR3 nucleotides: TGTGCCAGCAGTCCGCTCATGGGCCTTGAGACCCAGTACTTC. It yields the protein CASSPLMGLETQYF.

This chain links TRBV7-2 with TRBJ2-3; TRBD2 matches 11 bases. Germline V gene lookup returns CDR1 SGHTA and CDR2 FQGNSA. CDR3 size: 16 residues. J lost 5 bases, V lost 3 bases, and 7 bases had no gene match. CDR3 coding DNA: TGTGCCAGCAGCTTTAGCGGGGGGGCCGGGGGAGATACGCAGTATTTT. Protein product: CASSFSGGAGGDTQYF. Full variable domain (outside the CDR3, taken from reference TRBV7-2 and TRBJ2-3): GAGVSQSPSNKVTEKGKDVELRCDPISGHTALYWYRQSLGQGLEFLIYFQGNSAPDKSGLPSDRFSAERTGGSVSTLTIQRTQQEDSAVYLCASSFSGGAGGDTQYFGPGTRLTVL.

The table lists this clone with a count of one. The rearrangement joins TRBV27 to TRBJ2-1, with 10 bases aligning to TRBD2. The CDR3 has 15 amino acids. The junction had 7 bases not matched to a gene; V was cut back by 4 bases and J by 7 bases. Germline-derived CDR1 and CDR2 are MNHEY and SMNVEV (reference sequence). For the CDR3, the DNA is TGTGCCAGCAGTTCCCTAGCGGGAGTTGGAAATGAGCAGTTCTTC. Amino acids: CASSSLAGVGNEQFF.

The V call is TRBV28, the J call TRBJ1-2; 7 bases agree with TRBD1. Germline CDR1 and CDR2: MDHEN and SYDVKM. The CDR3 has 12 amino acids. Unmatched junction bases numbered 3, after V lost 6 bases and J lost 5 bases. CDR3 protein: CASSTQGYGYTF. CDR3 sequence (DNA): TGTGCCAGCAGCACACAGGGGTATGGCTACACCTTC.

The table lists this clone with a count of one. This chain uses TRBV7-2 with TRBJ2-7; perhaps TRBD1 as D (6 bases). CDR3 size: 14 residues. The V gene's germline CDR1 is SGHTA and CDR2 FQGNSA. The ends were cut back, 4 bases at V and 1 base at J, with 11 bases in the middle. The CDR3 sequence is CASSSQTGSYEQYF. The CDR3 nucleotides are TGTGCCAGCAGCTCACAGACAGGATCCTACGAGCAGTACTTC.

The V gene is TRBV7-9, the J gene TRBJ2-3; possibly TRBD2 for D (5 bases). Trimming left V 4 bases short and J 3 bases short, with 17 bases between. CDR1 is SEHNR, CDR2 FQNEAQ, per germline (reference sequence). The CDR3 totals 16 residues. CDR3 region: CASSSVPGEFTDTQYF. CDR3 nucleotides: TGTGCCAGCAGCTCAGTCCCTGGGGAGTTTACAGATACGCAGTATTTT.

In its sample, this clone was seen once. This rearrangement joins TRBV28 to TRBJ2-1; no clear D gene. The ends were cut back, 7 bases at V and 7 bases at J, with 11 bases in the middle. This CDR3 comprises 12 residues. Germline V gene lookup returns CDR1 MDHEN and CDR2 SYDVKM. The CDR3 sequence is CASTLGSNEQFF. CDR3 nucleotide sequence: TGTGCCAGCACCCTTGGTAGTAATGAGCAGTTCTTC.

The rearrangement links TRBV2 to TRBJ1-6; the D gene is possibly TRBD1 (5 bases). The germline gives CDR1 SNHLY, CDR2 FYNNEI. CDR3 length equals 15 residues. V shed 8 bases and J shed 1 base, with 12 bases lying between them. The CDR3 reads CASAAQGSYNSPLHF. CDR3 DNA sequence: TGTGCCAGCGCGGCCCAGGGTTCCTATAATTCACCCCTCCACTTT.

The genes are TRBV10-2 and TRBJ2-7; a possible D gene is TRBD2 (5 bases). CDR3 length: 14 residues. Germline V CDR1 and CDR2: WSHSY, SAAADI. Trimming removed 0 bases at V and 7 bases at J, with 13 bases between. The CDR3 region has the DNA TGCGCCAGCAGTGAGTCGTTGGACTCGTGGGAGCAGTACTTC. As protein: CASSESLDSWEQYF.

This rearrangement joins TRBV6-5 to TRBJ1-6, with D hard to call. The V end was cut by 2 bases, the J end by 7 bases, with 9 bases between. This CDR3 contains 14 residues. The V gene's germline CDR1 is MNHEY and CDR2 SVGAGI. CDR3 coding DNA: TGTGCCAGCAGTTACCGCATGAAGAATTCACCCCTCCACTTT. It specifies CASSYRMKNSPLHF.

The rearrangement joins TRBV4-1 to TRBJ2-2, with 7 nucleotides matching TRBD2. V dropped 0 bases and J dropped 5; count of bases not matched to a gene: 9. Germline CDR1 is MGHRA and CDR2 is YSYEKL. The CDR3 is made up of 17 amino acids. CDR3 residues: CASSQDYGGRPTGELFF. CDR3 nucleotides: TGCGCCAGCAGCCAAGATTATGGCGGGAGACCTACCGGGGAGCTGTTTTTT.

This sequence joins TRBV9 and TRBJ2-1, with D perhaps TRBD2 (7 bases). The germline V gene encodes CDR1 SGDLS and CDR2 YYNGEE. V was trimmed by 1 base and J by 8 bases, leaving 19 bases between them. This CDR3 is 16 amino acids long. CDR3 region: CASSVSWGRGSYEQFF. DNA of the CDR3: TGTGCCAGCAGCGTATCCTGGGGGAGGGGGTCTTATGAGCAGTTCTTC.

This chain uses TRBV19 with TRBJ2-5; the D call may be TRBD1 or TRBD2 (5 bases each). The CDR3 extends over 14 amino acids. The V gene's germline CDR1 is LNHDA and CDR2 SQIVND (reference sequence). V shed 1 base and J shed 4 bases, with 10 bases lying between them. The CDR3 bases are TGTGCCAGTAGTATAGGGGGACCAGGAGAGACCCAGTACTTC. It translates to CASSIGGPGETQYF. Together with reference TRBV19 and TRBJ2-5, the CDR3 gives the full variable domain: DGGITQSPKYLFRKEGQNVTLSCEQNLNHDAMYWYRQDPGQGLRLIYYSQIVNDFQKGDIAEGYSVSREKKESFPLTVTSAQKNPTAFYLCASSIGGPGETQYFGPGTRLLVL.

The genes are TRBV4-2 and TRBJ2-7, with 10 positions matching TRBD2. Germline CDR1 LGHNA, CDR2 YNFKEQ. Unmatched junction bases numbered 14, after V lost 3 bases and J lost 3 bases. The CDR3 sequence is 18 residues long. For the CDR3, the DNA is TGTGCCAGCAGCCACGAATCCCCGACTAGCGGGTTACTCTACGAGCAGTACTTC. Protein product: CASSHESPTSGLLYEQYF.

The chain has TRBV5-1 and TRBJ1-5, with no clear D. CDR1 is SGHRS and CDR2 is YFSETQ in the germline V gene. The CDR3 is made up of 13 amino acids. V was trimmed by 3 bases and J by 6 bases, leaving 10 bases between them. The CDR3 reads CASSYGEGQPQHF. The DNA of the CDR3 is TGCGCCAGCAGCTACGGAGAGGGTCAGCCCCAGCATTTT. The variable domain in full, completed from reference TRBV5-1 and TRBJ1-5, reads KAGVTQTPRYLIKTRGQQVTLSCSPISGHRSVSWYQQTPGQGLQFLFEYFSETQRNKGNFPGRFSGRQFSNSRSEMNVSTLELGDSALYLCASSYGEGQPQHFGDGTRLSIL.